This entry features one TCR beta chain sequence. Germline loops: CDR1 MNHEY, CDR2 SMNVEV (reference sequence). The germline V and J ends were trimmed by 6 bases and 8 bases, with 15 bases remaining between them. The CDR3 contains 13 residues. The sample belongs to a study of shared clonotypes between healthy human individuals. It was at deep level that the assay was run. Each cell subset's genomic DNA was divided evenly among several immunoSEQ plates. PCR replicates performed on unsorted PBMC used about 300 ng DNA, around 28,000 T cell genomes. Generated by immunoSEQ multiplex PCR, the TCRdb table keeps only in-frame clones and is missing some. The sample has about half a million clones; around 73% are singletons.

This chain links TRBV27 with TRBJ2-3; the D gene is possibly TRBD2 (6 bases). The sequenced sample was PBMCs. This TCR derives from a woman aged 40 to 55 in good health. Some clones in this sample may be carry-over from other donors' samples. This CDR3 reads CASRSPGVVTQYF. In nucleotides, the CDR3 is TGTGCCAGCAGGTCCCCGGGGGTGGTTACGCAGTATTTT.